Described below is a single TCR beta chain sequence and its context. Its antigen remains unidentified. The CDR3 extends over 16 amino acids. Germline values: CDR1 SGHKS, CDR2 YYEKEE (reference sequence). V shed 4 bases and J shed 0 bases, with 16 bases lying between them. Only CD45RO-negative cells positively selected for CCR7 counted as naive CD8 cells, so terminally differentiated effector memory CD45RA+ cells were excluded. The entry originates in a study of shared clonotypes between healthy human individuals. Across the whole study: Used for every donor were three CD4 naive, three CD4 memory, two CD8 naive and one CD8 memory plate.

Assay execution proceeded at the deep level. Sequencing used immunoSEQ multiplex PCR; TCRdb keeps in-frame clones, though not all of them. This table holds 550,000 to 750,000 clones, roughly 94% found once. Study conclusions and caveats: Sequencing depth was expected to affect clonotype sharing among donors. Generation probability values for non-shared clonotypes were lower than those for clonotypes shared by all four donors.

The sequence was obtained from a man in his thirties or forties in good health. This chain links TRBV5-5 with TRBJ1-1; D gene ambiguous. Sequences were obtained from naive CD8+ T cells sorted from blood. The CDR3 loop reads CASSPELGSVNTEAFF. CDR3 DNA: TGTGCCAGCAGCCCTGAATTAGGTTCGGTGAACACTGAAGCTTTCTTT. Using reference TRBV5-5 and TRBJ1-1 for the parts outside the CDR3, the full variable domain is DAGVTQSPTHLIKTRGQQVTLRCSPISGHKSVSWYQQVLGQGPQFIFQYYEKEERGRGNFPDRFSARQFPNYSSELNVNALLLGDSALYLCASSPELGSVNTEAFFGQGTRLTVV.